This entry lists 27 T cell receptor beta chains sequenced from one sample in a study of regulatory T cells in long-lasting Graves disease. Time point noted: newly diagnosed GD, antithyroid drugs for less than 3 months. Extracted RNA from PBMCs served as the source of the TCR library. CDR3-region Arm-PCR and iRepertoire HTBI primers produced the TCR beta libraries. From the multiplex PCR reads, TCRdb called clonotypes with MiXCR, one entry per CDR3 protein. The sample lists a few hundred thousand distinct CDR3 sequences, 16% occurring once. These same records also appear under a second study, on T cells in Graves' hyperthyroidism and ophthalmopathy.

The source material was peripheral blood mononuclear cells (PBMCs), sampled at new diagnosis, from a patient treated with antithyroid drugs. The receptors were gathered from a man between 40 and 49 years old with Graves disease.

This clonotype was counted ten times or more. The chain links TRBV27 to TRBJ1-5; D unresolved. V was shortened by 5 bases and J by 5 bases, with 13 bases between the two germline ends. CDR3 size: 14 residues. Germline-derived CDR1 and CDR2 are MNHEY and SMNVEV (reference sequence). This chain's CDR3 is CASSLQDGDQPQHF. In DNA form, the CDR3 reads TGTGCCAGCAGTCTCCAAGACGGAGATCAGCCCCAGCATTTT.

This clonotype was observed a few times. The chain is built from TRBV4-1 and TRBJ2-5, with TRBD2 as a possible D gene (6 bases). Germline CDR1 reads MGHRA; CDR2 reads YSYEKL. V gave up 1 base and J gave up 2 bases, with 14 bases separating them. This CDR3 region has 16 residues. The CDR3 sequence: CASSQGGGAPQETQYF. The CDR3 coding sequence is TGCGCCAGCAGCCAAGGGGGCGGGGCGCCTCAAGAGACCCAGTACTTC.

The chain carries TRBV6-9 and TRBJ1-2; the match to TRBD1 covers 9 bases. The CDR3 has 15 amino acids. Germline loops: CDR1 MNHGY, CDR2 SVAAGI. J gave up 8 bases and V 3 bases, and 10 bases lay outside the gene matches. CDR3 sequence: CASSYSTGGVEGYTF. CDR3 nucleotides: TGTGCCAGCAGTTACTCTACAGGGGGCGTAGAGGGCTACACCTTC.

This clonotype was found a few times. The gene calls are TRBV3-1 and TRBJ1-3; no firm D call. Germline V lookup: CDR1 LGHDT, CDR2 YNNKEL (reference sequence). Trimming cost V 5 bases and J 0 bases, with 2 bases left between them. This CDR3 has 12 residues. The CDR3, as DNA: TGTGCCAGCAGCAACTCTGGAAACACCATATATTTT. Protein sequence: CASSNSGNTIYF.

Only a few counts were recorded for this clonotype. The chain employs TRBV7-3 and TRBJ2-7, with 7 bases matching TRBD1. The V gene's germline CDR1 is SGHTA and CDR2 FQGTGA. This CDR3 has 14 residues. Trimming took 4 bases from V and 4 from J; bases not matched to a gene: 7. The CDR3 bases are TGTGCCAGCAGCTCAGGGACAGCTCCTTACGAGCAGTACTTC. Translated: CASSSGTAPYEQYF.

Turning to this clonotype: This probably arose from a read error, given a far larger clone one base away. The CDR3 is CASSPLGQFTNEQYF. The DNA for the CDR3 is TGTGCCAGCAGCCCACTCGGACAGTTTACGAATGAGCAGTACTTC. This chain links TRBV28 with TRBJ2-3; TRBD1 is a possible D gene (6 bases). The closer fit of TRBJ2-7 to the DNA end suggests the J call may be wrong. This CDR3 region has 15 residues. CDR1 and CDR2 (germline): MDHEN, SYDVKM.

As regards this clonotype: A much larger clone differs from this one at a single base, so this may be a read error. The chain links TRBV20-1 to TRBJ2-1; D might be TRBD1 (5 bases). The CDR3 is 14 residues long. Germline assignment: CDR1 DFQATT and CDR2 SNEGSKA (reference sequence). V lost 6 bases, J lost 10 bases, and 22 bases lay in between. The CDR3 sequence: CSALQGSPTYEQFF. The CDR3 DNA reads as TGCAGTGCATTGCAGGGAAGTCCCACCTACGAGCAGTTCTTC.

The chain couples TRBV7-9 to TRBJ2-7; 9 positions match TRBD2. CDR1 SEHNR and CDR2 FQNEAQ come from the germline V gene (reference sequence). V trimming: 3 bases; J trimming: 5 bases; junction bases outside the gene matches: 5. The CDR3 is 14 residues long. The CDR3 sequence: CASSLSSGSNEQYF. DNA for the CDR3: TGTGCCAGCAGCTTGAGTAGCGGGAGTAACGAGCAGTACTTC.

The chain uses TRBV12-3 or TRBV12-4 and TRBJ2-3; D is uncertain. Trimming shortened V by 1 base and J by 6 bases, and 14 bases separated the two germline ends. The CDR3 spans 15 residues. The CDR3: CASSLDGHKGDTQYF. The CDR3 nucleotides are TGTGCCAGCAGTTTAGATGGGCACAAAGGGGATACGCAGTATTTT.

This clonotype appeared many times. This sequence joins TRBV7-9 and TRBJ2-5; 11 nucleotides line up with TRBD2. In germline, CDR1 is SEHNR, CDR2 FQNEAQ (reference sequence). V was clipped by 5 bases and J by 5 bases; unmatched bases: 7. The CDR3 is 15 amino acids. The DNA of the CDR3 is TGTGCCAGCAGCAGACTAGCGGGGCCTCGGGAGACCCAGTACTTC. This sequence encodes CASSRLAGPRETQYF.

This clonotype was seen a few times. The gene calls are TRBV6-1 and TRBJ1-1; TRBD1 matches at 9 bases. The CDR3 totals 15 residues. Losses at the gene ends were 6 bases for V and 5 bases for J; bases not matched to a gene: 10. The V gene's germline CDR1 is MNHNS and CDR2 SASEGT. CDR3 DNA: TGTGCCAGCAGCCATCCGGGACAGGGAGTAACTGAAGCTTTCTTT. It specifies CASSHPGQGVTEAFF.

The chain carries TRBV2 and TRBJ1-2; the D gene is possibly TRBD1 (5 bases). Trimming pared 6 bases from V and 7 bases from J, leaving 24 bases between. This CDR3 has 16 residues. Germline V gene data show CDR1 as SNHLY and CDR2 as FYNNEI. CDR3: CASSLESGPHSGGYTF. In DNA form, the CDR3 reads TGTGCCAGCAGCCTCGAGTCGGGACCGCACTCTGGTGGCTACACCTTC.

As concerns this clonotype: A far bigger clonotype differs at one base, so this is likely a read error. V gene TRBV6-1 combines with J gene TRBJ2-3, with D uncertain. V dropped 5 bases and J dropped 1 base, with 7 bases sitting between them. This CDR3 has 13 amino acids. CDR1 MNHNS and CDR2 SASEGT come from the germline V gene. The CDR3 DNA follows: TGTGCCAGCAGTAACTCAGGCACAGATACGCAGTATTTT. It codes for CASSNSGTDTQYF.

This clonotype turned up a few times. The chain has TRBV5-1 and TRBJ2-2, with 10 bases matching TRBD2. This CDR3 region has 16 residues. Trimming took 4 bases from V and 5 from J; bases not matched to a gene: 8. The germline gives CDR1 SGHRS, CDR2 YFSETQ. CDR3 coding DNA: TGCGCCAGCAGCCCAGGGACTAGCGTCATGACCGGGGAGCTGTTTTTT. This gives the protein CASSPGTSVMTGELFF.

This clonotype appeared a few times. V and J are TRBV6-1 and TRBJ1-1, with 7 nucleotides matching TRBD1. The V and J ends lost 4 bases and 0 bases, in that order; junction bases with no gene match: 5. Per germline, CDR1 MNHNS and CDR2 SASEGT. This CDR3 is built from 15 residues. In DNA, the CDR3 is TGTGCCAGCAGTGCCAGGACAGGACTGAACACTGAAGCTTTCTTT. Protein sequence: CASSARTGLNTEAFF.

Many counts were recorded for this clonotype. This chain links TRBV6-2 or TRBV6-3 with TRBJ2-3; TRBD2 matches 9 bases. Unmatched junction bases numbered 10, after V lost 2 bases and J lost 4 bases. Germline CDR1 reads MNHEY; CDR2 reads SVGEGT. This CDR3 contains 17 residues. The CDR3 DNA reads as TGTGCCAGCAGTTACGGGCTCGGGACTAGCCTTCCAGATACGCAGTATTTT. Translating it yields CASSYGLGTSLPDTQYF.

This clonotype showed up many times. The chain has TRBV5-1 and TRBJ1-4, with 8 bases matching TRBD1. Germline V gives CDR1 SGHRS, CDR2 YFSETQ. This CDR3 contains 15 residues. V lost 4 bases, J lost 8 bases, and 10 bases stayed unmatched. CDR3 residues: CASSLSDRGGEKLFF. In nucleotides, the CDR3 is TGCGCCAGCAGCCTTTCTGACAGGGGAGGCGAAAAACTGTTTTTT.

Many counts were recorded for this clonotype. CDR3 residues: CASSPQISGNTIYF. The DNA of the CDR3 is TGTGCCAGCAGTCCTCAGATCTCTGGAAACACCATATATTTT. The genes are TRBV6-2 or TRBV6-3 and TRBJ1-3, with D uncertain. The germline CDR1 and CDR2 sequences are MNHEY and SVGEGT. The V and J ends lost 5 bases and 0 bases respectively, with 8 bases between them. The CDR3 loop spans 14 amino acids.

V and J are TRBV15 and TRBJ1-1; TRBD1 matches 10 bases. After removal of 1 base from V and 10 bases from J, the junction contained 6 bases not matched to a gene. Looked up from germline, CDR1 is LNHNV and CDR2 is YYDKDF (reference sequence). The CDR3 is made up of 14 amino acids. The CDR3 DNA follows: TGTGCCACCAGCAGAGGACAGGGGGCGGCTGGAGCTTTCTTT. Its translation is CATSRGQGAAGAFF.

The chain links TRBV5-1 to TRBJ2-7; D remains ambiguous. V dropped 1 base and J dropped 2 bases, with 16 bases sitting between them. The length of the CDR3 is 16 residues. Per germline, CDR1 SGHRS and CDR2 YFSETQ. CDR3 sequence reads: CASSLNSGSAPYEQYF. The CDR3 bases are TGCGCCAGCAGCTTGAATTCAGGATCGGCCCCCTACGAGCAGTACTTC.

There are many counts of this clonotype. The chain joins TRBV7-9 to TRBJ2-7; 9 nucleotides align to TRBD1. CDR3 length: 15 residues. Germline V gives CDR1 SEHNR, CDR2 FQNEAQ (reference sequence). Trimming cost V 4 bases and J 2 bases; bases outside gene matches: 6. The CDR3 protein is CASSSSRDRAYEQYF. CDR3 DNA: TGTGCCAGCAGCTCTAGCCGGGACAGGGCCTACGAGCAGTACTTC.

This clonotype appeared many times. The rearrangement links TRBV7-2 to TRBJ2-2, with TRBD1 matching 8 bases. The CDR3 is 15 amino acids. V lost 5 bases to trimming and J lost 4 bases; unmatched junction nucleotides: 6. The germline gives CDR1 SGHTA, CDR2 FQGNSA. CDR3 loop: CASSRQGPVTGELFF. For the CDR3, the DNA is TGTGCCAGCAGCCGACAGGGGCCCGTCACCGGGGAGCTGTTTTTT.

This clonotype has a count of ten or more. This rearrangement joins TRBV6-1 to TRBJ2-2; the D gene is possibly TRBD1 (6 bases). The CDR3 has 14 residues. Trimming cost V 6 bases and J 0 bases, with 8 bases left between them. CDR1 MNHNS and CDR2 SASEGT come from the germline V gene. CDR3: CASSGTPNTGELFF. CDR3 nucleotide sequence: TGTGCCAGCAGCGGGACACCGAACACCGGGGAGCTGTTTTTT.

This clonotype appeared many times. The chain combines TRBV11-3 with TRBJ2-3; D not resolved. The V gene lost 3 bases and the J gene lost 4 bases, with 5 bases spanning the gap. Per the germline V gene, CDR1 is SGHNT and CDR2 is YENEEA. The CDR3 covers 12 residues. CDR3 sequence (DNA): TGTGCCAGCAGCTTTTTGTCAGATACGCAGTATTTT. Encoded protein: CASSFLSDTQYF.

Ten or more counts support this clonotype. The gene calls are TRBV28 and TRBJ2-5; D is perhaps TRBD1 (6 bases). Germline-derived CDR1 and CDR2 are MDHEN and SYDVKM. The length of the CDR3 is 15 residues. V was clipped by 7 bases and J by 1 base, with 16 bases between them. The DNA of the CDR3 is TGTGCCAGCAACATCGGGACACAACTCCAAGAGACCCAGTACTTC. Protein: CASNIGTQLQETQYF.

This clonotype was seen many times. This sequence joins TRBV3-1 and TRBJ1-2; D is unresolved. Germline CDR1 is LGHDT and CDR2 is YNNKEL (reference sequence). This CDR3 is built from 12 residues. V shed 2 bases and J shed 7 bases, with 8 bases lying between them. CDR3 loop: CASSQKGLGYTF. The CDR3 DNA sequence: TGTGCCAGCAGCCAAAAAGGACTTGGCTACACCTTC.

This clonotype was detected only a few times. The chain joins TRBV5-1 to TRBJ2-7, with 9 bases lining up with TRBD1. The CDR3 loop spans 15 amino acids. Trimming removed 6 bases from V and 3 bases from J; junction bases left unmatched: 10. The V gene's germline CDR1 is SGHRS and CDR2 YFSETQ. The CDR3 loop reads CASKGGTGGFYEQYF. Written as DNA, the CDR3 is TGCGCCAGCAAGGGGGGCACAGGGGGCTTCTACGAGCAGTACTTC.